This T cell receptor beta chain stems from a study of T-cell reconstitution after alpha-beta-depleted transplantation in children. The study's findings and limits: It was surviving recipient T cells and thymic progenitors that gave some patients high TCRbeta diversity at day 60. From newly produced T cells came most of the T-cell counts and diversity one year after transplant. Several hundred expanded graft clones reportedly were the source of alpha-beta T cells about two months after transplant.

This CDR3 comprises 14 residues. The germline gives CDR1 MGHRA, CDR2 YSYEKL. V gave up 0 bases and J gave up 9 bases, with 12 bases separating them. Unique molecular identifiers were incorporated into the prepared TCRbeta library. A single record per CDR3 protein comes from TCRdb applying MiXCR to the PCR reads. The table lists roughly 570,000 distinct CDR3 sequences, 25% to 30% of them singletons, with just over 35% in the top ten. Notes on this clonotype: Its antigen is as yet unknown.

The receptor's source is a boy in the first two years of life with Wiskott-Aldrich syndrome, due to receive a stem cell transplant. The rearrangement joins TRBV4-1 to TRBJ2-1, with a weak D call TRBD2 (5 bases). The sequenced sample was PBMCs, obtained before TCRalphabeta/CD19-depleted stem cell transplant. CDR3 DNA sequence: TGCGCCAGCAGCCAAGATCGGGGAGCGGTTGAGCAGTTCTTC. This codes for CASSQDRGAVEQFF.